These 19 T cell receptor beta chains were sequenced from one sample in a study of blood T cell repertoires in COVID-19. Repertoires were generated with immunoSEQ multiplex PCR, while TCRdb's copy carries only in-frame clones and drops some. The repertoire has fewer than 400,000 clones, around 84% of them found once; the top ten carry more than 3%. The material sequenced was peripheral blood. These receptors all stem from a woman aged 18-30 years with acute or convalescent COVID-19.

The chain links TRBV5-6 to TRBJ2-1; 10 bases fit TRBD1. V lost 4 bases to trimming and J lost 1 base; unmatched junction nucleotides: 5. This CDR3 contains 16 residues. The V gene's germline CDR1 is SGHDT and CDR2 YYEEEE. The CDR3, as DNA: TGTGCCAGCAGCCGGCCGGGACAGGGGTCCTACAATGAGCAGTTCTTC. This gives the protein CASSRPGQGSYNEQFF.

The J gene is TRBJ2-2, the V gene TRBV7-3; 8 positions agree with TRBD1. The J segment lost 5 bases and the V segment lost 4 bases, leaving 6 bases of the junction unmatched. The CDR3 runs to 15 residues. CDR1 is SGHTA, CDR2 FQGTGA, per germline. In DNA form, the CDR3 reads TGTGCCAGCAGCTCCAGGACAGGGTCGACCGGGGAGCTGTTTTTT. It translates to CASSSRTGSTGELFF.

V is TRBV28 and J is TRBJ1-1; 12 nucleotides match TRBD1. The germline CDR1 and CDR2 sequences are MDHEN and SYDVKM. The V and J ends lost 5 bases and 1 base, in that order; junction bases with no gene match: 5. The CDR3 spans 16 residues. The DNA of the CDR3 is TGTGCCAGCAGTCCCGGGACAGGGGGCCGGAACACTGAAGCTTTCTTT. This codes for CASSPGTGGRNTEAFF.

CDR3: CASSLLAGAGNEQFF. The CDR3 nucleotides read TGCGCCAGCAGCTTACTAGCGGGGGCGGGCAATGAGCAGTTCTTC. The chain uses TRBV5-1 and TRBJ2-1; 11 bases match TRBD2. Germline V gene lookup returns CDR1 SGHRS and CDR2 YFSETQ. This CDR3 is built from 15 residues. The V segment lost 2 bases and the J segment 6 bases; nucleotides outside the gene matches: 4.

The rearrangement links TRBV5-6 to TRBJ2-5, with D perhaps matching TRBD2 (5 bases). Germline V CDR1 and CDR2: SGHDT, YYEEEE. V dropped 1 base and J dropped 5 bases, with 21 bases sitting between them. The CDR3 runs to 17 residues. CDR3 amino acids: CASSLPWGEGYMETQYF. CDR3 nucleotide sequence: TGTGCCAGCAGCTTGCCCTGGGGTGAGGGCTATATGGAGACCCAGTACTTC.

The J gene is TRBJ2-3, the V gene TRBV9; D ambiguous. The V end was cut by 0 bases, the J end by 6 bases, with 14 bases between. Germline values: CDR1 SGDLS, CDR2 YYNGEE. This CDR3 is built from 15 residues. CDR3 protein: CASSVATAFADTQYF. The DNA for the CDR3 is TGTGCCAGCAGCGTAGCTACTGCGTTCGCGGATACGCAGTATTTT.

This clone was observed a few times. V and J are TRBV6-1 and TRBJ1-2; D uncertain. CDR3 length equals 14 residues. V was shortened by 3 bases and J by 8 bases, with 16 bases between the two germline ends. From germline, CDR1 is MNHNS and CDR2 SASEGT. As DNA, the CDR3 is TGTGCCAGCAGTGAGTCGATCTCATCAGGCGGCTACACCTTC. Its protein product is CASSESISSGGYTF.

CDR3 sequence: CASTGGTPTIYGYTF. The CDR3 DNA follows: TGTGCCAGCACGGGAGGGACGCCGACCATCTATGGCTACACCTTC. This chain connects TRBV2 to TRBJ1-2, with D possibly being TRBD1 (5 bases). Trimming took off 7 bases at V and 4 bases at J, with 19 bases between the two ends. The germline V gene has CDR1 SNHLY and CDR2 FYNNEI. The CDR3 totals 15 residues.

The chain employs TRBV18 and TRBJ2-2; tentatively, D is TRBD1 (5 bases). CDR3 length equals 16 residues. The germline V gene encodes CDR1 KGHSH and CDR2 LQKENI. Deletions cut 1 base from V and 2 bases from J, with 11 bases between. CDR3 in DNA: TGTGCCAGCTCACCACTTGAGACAGTTAACACCGGGGAGCTGTTTTTT. Protein product: CASSPLETVNTGELFF.

The chain carries TRBV10-3 and TRBJ2-3; 10 bases align to TRBD2. CDR3 size: 16 residues. The junction had 2 bases not matched to a gene; V was cut back by 2 bases and J by 0 bases. Germline CDR1 reads ENHRY; CDR2 reads SYGVKD. The CDR3 region is CAISEATSGSTDTQYF. The CDR3 region has the DNA TGTGCCATCAGTGAGGCGACTAGCGGGAGCACAGATACGCAGTATTTT.

The chain is built from TRBV5-1 and TRBJ1-3; TRBD1 aligns across 10 bases. Germline V CDR1 and CDR2: SGHRS, YFSETQ. The junction had 3 bases not matched to a gene; V was cut back by 4 bases and J by 2 bases. This CDR3 spans 15 amino acids. CDR3 sequence reads: CASSNGQGAGNTIYF. As DNA, the CDR3 is TGCGCCAGCAGCAACGGACAGGGGGCTGGAAACACCATATATTTT.

The CDR3 region is CASSFGIGGNVLTF. CDR3 DNA: TGTGCCAGCAGCTTCGGGATCGGAGGCAACGTCCTGACTTTC. The chain couples TRBV5-6 to TRBJ2-6; possible D gene TRBD2, 5 bases. CDR1 is SGHDT and CDR2 is YYEEEE in the germline V gene. Trimming pared 2 bases from V and 9 bases from J, leaving 12 bases between. There are 14 residues in the CDR3.

This chain links TRBV28 with TRBJ2-3, with D maybe TRBD2 (6 bases). CDR1 and CDR2 (germline): MDHEN, SYDVKM. V was shortened by 6 bases and J by 2 bases, with 21 bases between the two germline ends. The CDR3 is made up of 17 amino acids. For the CDR3, the DNA is TGTGCCAGCAGCCCCTTGGGGCGGGGTACCACCACAGATACGCAGTATTTT. Residues: CASSPLGRGTTTDTQYF.

The rearrangement uses TRBV14 and TRBJ2-7; no firm D call. In germline, CDR1 is SGHDN, CDR2 FVKESK. V dropped 2 bases and J dropped 2 bases, with 19 bases sitting between them. The length of the CDR3 is 17 residues. This CDR3 is CASSQTSRHAPTYEQYF. For the CDR3, the DNA is TGTGCCAGCAGCCAAACCTCCCGCCATGCGCCCACCTACGAGCAGTACTTC.

The chain uses TRBV6-5 and TRBJ1-6, with 10 bases aligning to TRBD1. V was pared by 3 bases and J by 8 bases, with 4 bases of the junction left unmatched. Germline V gene data show CDR1 as MNHEY and CDR2 as SVGAGI. This CDR3 contains 15 residues. In DNA form, the CDR3 reads TGTGCCAGCAGTTATGCCGGGACAGGGGATTCACCCCTCCACTTT. This codes for CASSYAGTGDSPLHF.

This sequence joins TRBV7-9 and TRBJ2-1, with 12 bases matching TRBD1. The CDR3 loop spans 16 amino acids. V dropped 0 bases and J dropped 6; count of bases not matched to a gene: 3. The germline CDR1 and CDR2 sequences are SEHNR and FQNEAQ (reference sequence). CDR3: CASSLAGTGGFNEQFF. CDR3 bases: TGTGCCAGCAGCTTAGCCGGGACAGGGGGCTTCAATGAGCAGTTCTTC.

The chain has TRBV11-2 and TRBJ2-7, with 8 bases identical to TRBD1. V lost 1 base and J lost 1; bases outside the gene matches: 6. The CDR3 is made up of 16 amino acids. CDR1 is SGHAT and CDR2 is FQNNGV in the germline V gene. CDR3: CASSLARTGRSYEQYF. The CDR3 coding sequence is TGTGCCAGCAGCTTAGCGAGGACAGGGCGATCCTACGAGCAGTACTTC. The full variable domain, in which reference TRBV11-2 and TRBJ2-7 provide the parts outside the CDR3, is EAGVAQSPRYKIIEKRQSVAFWCNPISGHATLYWYQQILGQGPKLLIQFQNNGVVDDSQLPKDRFSAERLKGVDSTLKIQPAKLEDSAVYLCASSLARTGRSYEQYFGPGTRLTVT.

This clone has a handful of counts. The chain links TRBV6-5 to TRBJ1-1, with TRBD1 as a possible D gene (6 bases). V was shortened by 2 bases and J by 8 bases, with 6 bases between the two germline ends. The CDR3 covers 11 residues. Germline values: CDR1 MNHEY, CDR2 SVGAGI. The CDR3 coding sequence is TGTGCCAGCAGTTACGGGACAGAAGCTTTCTTT. It yields the protein CASSYGTEAFF.

The chain links TRBV2 to TRBJ2-7, with TRBD2 matching 10 bases. Germline V lookup: CDR1 SNHLY, CDR2 FYNNEI. This CDR3 comprises 18 residues. The V and J ends lost 7 bases and 3 bases, in that order; junction bases with no gene match: 18. CDR3 sequence reads: CASTPGRMERGGLYEQYF. CDR3 DNA: TGTGCCAGCACCCCCGGGCGGATGGAGCGGGGGGGCCTCTACGAGCAGTACTTC. The full variable domain, completed using reference TRBV2 and TRBJ2-7, is EPEVTQTPSHQVTQMGQEVILRCVPISNHLYFYWYRQILGQKVEFLVSFYNNEISEKSEIFDDQFSVERPDGSNFTLKIRSTKLEDSAMYFCASTPGRMERGGLYEQYFGPGTRLTVT.